These 8 T cell receptor beta chains originate from one sample sequenced in a study of T cell repertoires in cytomegalovirus infection (dated by TCRdb to 2018 to 2020). Sequencing took place on an Illumina HiSeq 1500. TCRdb trimmed public reads at Q25 via fastp, called clones via MiXCR and kept in-frame beta chains. Rows with one shared CDR3 protein collapse into an entry with the most common genes and DNA. This sample comprises 480,000 or so distinct CDR3 sequences, over 9% of them detected only once. 9.5% to 13% of the sample comes from the top ten. Sequenced input: PBMCs. The receptor set was obtained from a human donor in good health (CMV status not recorded). Some clones in this sample may be carry-over from other donors' samples.

This clonotype has at least ten counts. V usage is TRBV7-2 and J usage is TRBJ2-3, with a weak D call TRBD2 (6 bases). Germline V gene data show CDR1 as SGHTA and CDR2 as FQGNSA. The CDR3 has 14 amino acids. The ends were cut back, 6 bases at V and 1 base at J, with 11 bases in the middle. The CDR3 reads CASRLERGTDTQYF. In DNA, the CDR3 is TGTGCCAGCAGGCTTGAGCGGGGCACAGATACGCAGTATTTT.

This clonotype has ten or more counts. This chain links TRBV12-3 or TRBV12-4 with TRBJ2-1, with 9 nucleotides matching TRBD2. The CDR3 sequence is 17 residues long. V was pared by 6 bases and J by 2 bases, with 11 bases of the junction left unmatched. The CDR3 nucleotides read TGTGCCAGCAGGGTGTCGGGCGGGAGGGCCGCCTACAATGAGCAGTTCTTC. Its protein product is CASRVSGGRAAYNEQFF.

The chain has TRBV6-1 and TRBJ2-7; D possibly corresponds to TRBD2 (6 bases). Trimming stripped 9 bases from V and 0 bases from J, with 15 bases between. Germline-derived CDR1 and CDR2 are MNHNS and SASEGT. This CDR3 spans 14 amino acids. The CDR3: CASNRDGSSYEQYF. The CDR3 DNA sequence: TGTGCCAGTAACCGGGACGGGAGCTCCTACGAGCAGTACTTC.

The V and J genes are TRBV29-1 and TRBJ1-2; D remains unclear. The germline CDR1 and CDR2 sequences are SQVTM and ANQGSEA. V was cut by 0 bases and J by 8 bases, with 16 bases left in between. CDR3 length: 14 amino acids. The CDR3 bases are TGCAGCGTTGAAGATCGGCCCTGGATGGGGGGCTACACCTTC. Translated: CSVEDRPWMGGYTF.

This clonotype has a count of ten or more. The genes are TRBV19 and TRBJ2-1; D may correspond to TRBD1 or TRBD2 (7 bases each). This CDR3 is 17 amino acids long. Germline V gene data show CDR1 as LNHDA and CDR2 as SQIVND (reference sequence). Trimming cost V 4 bases and J 3 bases, with 19 bases left between them. The chain's CDR3 is CASSRGGSGGGYNEQFF. The CDR3 region has the DNA TGTGCCAGTAGTAGAGGGGGCTCGGGGGGCGGCTACAATGAGCAGTTCTTC.

Many counts were recorded for this clonotype. The chain is built from TRBV4-2 and TRBJ1-4; D remains unclear. V was shortened by 2 bases and J by 3 bases, with 7 bases between the two germline ends. Germline V gene lookup returns CDR1 LGHNA and CDR2 YNFKEQ. This CDR3 is built from 14 residues. The DNA of the CDR3 is TGTGCCAGCAGCCAATGGGGTGCTAATGAAAAACTGTTTTTT. Amino acids: CASSQWGANEKLFF.

This clonotype was counted at least ten times. The chain combines TRBV7-9 with TRBJ1-5; D is uncertain. This CDR3 spans 14 amino acids. V was clipped by 8 bases and J by 0 bases, with 11 bases between them. CDR1 SEHNR and CDR2 FQNEAQ come from the germline V gene (reference sequence). CDR3 sequence reads: CASGHGDSNQPQHF. CDR3 nucleotide sequence: TGTGCCAGCGGTCACGGGGATAGCAATCAGCCCCAGCATTTT. Variable domain in full (rest from reference TRBV7-9 and TRBJ1-5): DTGVSQNPRHKITKRGQNVTFRCDPISEHNRLYWYRQTLGQGPEFLTYFQNEAQLEKSRLLSDRFSAERPKGSFSTLEIQRTEQGDSAMYLCASGHGDSNQPQHFGDGTRLSIL.

This clonotype was seen a few times. The chain recombines TRBV5-6 with TRBJ2-5, with 7 bases lining up with TRBD1. The V segment lost 2 bases and the J segment 2 bases; nucleotides outside the gene matches: 3. CDR1 and CDR2 from the germline V gene are SGHDT and YYEEEE. The CDR3 runs to 14 residues. CDR3 in amino acids: CASSFPTGQETQYF. In nucleotides, the CDR3 is TGTGCCAGCAGCTTCCCGACAGGGCAAGAGACCCAGTACTTC. Together with reference TRBV5-6 and TRBJ2-5, the CDR3 gives the full variable domain: DAGVTQSPTHLIKTRGQQVTLRCSPKSGHDTVSWYQQALGQGPQFIFQYYEEEERQRGNFPDRFSGHQFPNYSSELNVNALLLGDSALYLCASSFPTGQETQYFGPGTRLLVL.